This TCR beta chain was sequenced for a study of blood T cell repertoires in COVID-19. Background on the study: Samples of COVID-19 (acute and convalescent) were obtained from the United States, Italy and Spain. T cells, B-cell-depleted T cells, or PBMCs supplied cDNA or gDNA.

The CDR3 runs 14 residues. V lost 3 bases to trimming and J lost 4 bases, with 11 bases between them. Germline values: CDR1 SGDLS, CDR2 YYNGEE. In the original processing: Reference gene primers were amplified, and this amplification served to estimate nucleated cell counts. Clones were sequenced by immunoSEQ multiplex PCR, and TCRdb holds only the in-frame ones, with some missing. The DNA was the basis for D and trimming; V, J and clone size are from that table. Here the sample spans roughly 120,000 clones, 90% being singletons. The V and J genes are TRBV9 and TRBJ2-1, with D perhaps matching TRBD1 (6 bases). This receptor was taken from a human donor with active COVID-19. The donor label of this sample is uncertain. Material: peripheral blood. The chain's CDR3 is CASSDQDRYNEQFF. The DNA for the CDR3 is TGTGCCAGCAGCGATCAGGACAGATACAATGAGCAGTTCTTC.